This TCR beta chain was observed in a study of T-cell memory formation after mild COVID-19. General observations from the study: Within pre-infection memory, some responding clones were found, suggesting cross-reactive memory joined.

Remarks on this clonotype: Its antigen is unknown.

The V segment lost 0 bases and the J segment 6 bases; nucleotides outside the gene matches: 3. Germline V lookup: CDR1 SQVTM, CDR2 ANQGSEA. This CDR3 comprises 13 residues. TCRdb re-analysed the 5' RACE reads in MiXCR, keeping a single row per CDR3 protein. The sample carries around 340,000 distinct CDR3 sequences, more than 15% recorded once. This clonotype was sampled from a man between 18 and 29 years old who had mild COVID-19 (a few samples of this study predate the infection). Cell type and time point are not known. Sequenced input: PBMCs or a T cell subset sorted from them (not recorded which). The chain carries TRBV29-1 and TRBJ2-3; TRBD1 aligns across 7 bases. Here the CDR3 DNA reads TGCAGCGTTGAAGATCAGGGGGTTGATACGCAGTATTTT. Its protein is CSVEDQGVDTQYF.